A single sample gave rise to the 8 T cell receptor beta chains below, sequenced in a study of T cell responses to AZD1222 COVID-19 vaccine. The table came from immunoSEQ multiplex PCR; TCRdb's copy has only in-frame clones and leaves some out. This sample yields nearly 95,000 clones, of which 85% to 90% are seen a single time; about 2.4% belongs to the top ten. The sample here was peripheral blood, taken 28 days after the second AZD1222 dose. These receptor sequences come from an adult who received the AZD1222 COVID-19 vaccine.

This clone was seen many times. V usage is TRBV7-8 and J usage is TRBJ2-7, with TRBD2 matching over 16 bases. The CDR3 contains 18 residues. Trimming took 6 bases from V and 6 from J; bases not matched to a gene: 14. Germline loops: CDR1 SGHVS, CDR2 FQNEAQ. The CDR3 region is CASSYPSGTSGRASEQYF. CDR3 nucleotide sequence: TGTGCCAGCAGTTACCCTTCCGGGACTAGCGGGAGGGCCTCCGAGCAGTACTTC.

The chain recombines TRBV10-3 with TRBJ2-3, with a tentative D call TRBD1 (5 bases). From germline, CDR1 is ENHRY and CDR2 SYGVKD. V lost 8 bases and J lost 2, with 11 bases in between. This CDR3 comprises 13 residues. The CDR3 spells CAIFNRSTDTQYF. The DNA of the CDR3 is TGTGCCATCTTTAACAGGTCCACAGATACGCAGTATTTT.

This clone has just one count. The chain combines TRBV6-6 with TRBJ2-7; a weak D match, TRBD2 (6 bases). The CDR3 consists of 13 residues. Germline loops: CDR1 MNHNY, CDR2 SVGAGI (reference sequence). The V end was cut by 4 bases, the J end by 6 bases, with 13 bases between. The CDR3: CASSSLALSEQYF. Here the CDR3 DNA reads TGTGCCAGCAGTTCACTAGCCCTCTCCGAGCAGTACTTC.

This clone has just one count. This chain uses TRBV18 with TRBJ2-3, with 8 nucleotides matching TRBD1. Losses at the gene ends were 3 bases for V and 1 base for J; bases not matched to a gene: 9. Germline assignment: CDR1 KGHSH and CDR2 LQKENI. The CDR3 loop spans 17 amino acids. The CDR3 DNA reads as TGTGCCAGCTCACCGAGGGACAGGCGTGAGGGCACAGATACGCAGTATTTT. Translation: CASSPRDRREGTDTQYF.

This chain uses TRBV18 with TRBJ2-1; D gene unclear. The CDR3 sequence is 19 residues long. Per germline, CDR1 KGHSH and CDR2 LQKENI. V was cut by 1 base and J by 3 bases, with 22 bases left in between. The CDR3 here is CASSPLAGGLTKSYNEQFF. In DNA form, the CDR3 reads TGTGCCAGCTCACCACTCGCAGGCGGCCTTACCAAAAGCTACAATGAGCAGTTCTTC.

The chain has TRBV5-1 and TRBJ1-1; 8 bases are a match to TRBD1. This CDR3 region has 13 residues. Germline V CDR1 and CDR2: SGHRS, YFSETQ. V lost 4 bases, J lost 6 bases, and 5 bases stayed unmatched. The CDR3 region has the DNA TGCGCCAGCAGCGTTCACAGGGGGGCTGAAGCTTTCTTT. This sequence encodes CASSVHRGAEAFF.

The rearrangement links TRBV6-5 to TRBJ1-2; no reliable D call. The germline V and J ends were trimmed by 6 bases and 8 bases, with 22 bases remaining between them. Germline assignment: CDR1 MNHEY and CDR2 SVGAGI. The CDR3 spans 15 residues. In nucleotides, the CDR3 is TGTGCCAGCAGCCAAGTTGGGTCTTCCTCTAGCGGCTACACCTTC. Residues: CASSQVGSSSSGYTF.

This chain uses TRBV27 with TRBJ1-4; D unresolved. This CDR3 has 13 amino acids. Looked up from germline, CDR1 is MNHEY and CDR2 is SMNVEV (reference sequence). Trimming removed 4 bases at V and 8 bases at J, with 11 bases between. CDR3 loop: CASSSQVAEKLFF. The CDR3 nucleotides are TGTGCCAGCAGTTCTCAGGTGGCCGAAAAACTGTTTTTT. Combining the CDR3 with reference TRBV27 and TRBJ1-4 gives the whole variable domain EAQVTQNPRYLITVTGKKLTVTCSQNMNHEYMSWYRQDPGLGLRQIYYSMNVEVTDKGDVPEGYKVSRKEKRNFPLILESPSPNQTSLYFCASSSQVAEKLFFGSGTQLSVL.